This is a list of T cell receptor beta chains from one sample in a study of T-cell reconstitution after alpha-beta-depleted transplantation in children. From the PCR reads, TCRdb called clonotypes with MiXCR, one entry per CDR3 protein. The sample contains about a million distinct CDR3 sequences, around 30% of which appear only once. Sample: PBMCs, mostly from graft donor cells, taken 360 days after TCRalphabeta/CD19-depleted stem cell transplant. The receptor source for this set is a boy younger than two who had a stem cell transplant for SCID, so the T cells may come from the graft donor. CDR3s include the opening cysteine and the closing phenylalanine or tryptophan.

len,j_gene,v_gene,CDR3aa
15,TRBJ2-3,TRBV4-1,CASSRGTGAADTQYF
13,TRBJ1-4,TRBV29-1,CSVSGTRNGKQFF
14,TRBJ1-4,TRBV5-1,CASSSGQPNEKLFF
17,TRBJ2-1,TRBV20-1,CSARDPRRGGAYNEQFF
13,TRBJ2-2,TRBV20-1,CSARASNTGELFF
17,TRBJ2-3,TRBV30,CAWSPLGGGPSTDTQYF
17,TRBJ1-1,TRBV9,CASSIDPLPRMNTEAFF
16,TRBJ2-3,TRBV19,CASSTLAREDTDTQYF
15,TRBJ2-1,TRBV2,CASSEGARGLGEQFF
14,TRBJ2-7,TRBV20-1,CSAVRAGGTYEQYF
12,TRBJ2-1,TRBV12-3/TRBV12-4,CASSFIRAEQFF